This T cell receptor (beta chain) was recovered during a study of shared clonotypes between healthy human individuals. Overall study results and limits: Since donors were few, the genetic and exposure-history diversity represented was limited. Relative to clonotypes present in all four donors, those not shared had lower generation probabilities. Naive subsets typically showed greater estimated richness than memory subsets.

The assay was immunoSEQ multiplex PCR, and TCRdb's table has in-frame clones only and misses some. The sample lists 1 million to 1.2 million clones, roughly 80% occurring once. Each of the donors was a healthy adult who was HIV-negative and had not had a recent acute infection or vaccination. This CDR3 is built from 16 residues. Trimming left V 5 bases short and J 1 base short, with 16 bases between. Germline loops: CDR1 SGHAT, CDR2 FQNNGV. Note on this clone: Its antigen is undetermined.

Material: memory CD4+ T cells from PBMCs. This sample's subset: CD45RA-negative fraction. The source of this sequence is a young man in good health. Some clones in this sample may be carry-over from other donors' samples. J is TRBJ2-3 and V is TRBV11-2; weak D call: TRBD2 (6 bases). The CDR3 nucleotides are TGTGCCAGCAGCCCCCGGGGAAGGGAGGGCACAGATACGCAGTATTTT. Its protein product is CASSPRGREGTDTQYF.